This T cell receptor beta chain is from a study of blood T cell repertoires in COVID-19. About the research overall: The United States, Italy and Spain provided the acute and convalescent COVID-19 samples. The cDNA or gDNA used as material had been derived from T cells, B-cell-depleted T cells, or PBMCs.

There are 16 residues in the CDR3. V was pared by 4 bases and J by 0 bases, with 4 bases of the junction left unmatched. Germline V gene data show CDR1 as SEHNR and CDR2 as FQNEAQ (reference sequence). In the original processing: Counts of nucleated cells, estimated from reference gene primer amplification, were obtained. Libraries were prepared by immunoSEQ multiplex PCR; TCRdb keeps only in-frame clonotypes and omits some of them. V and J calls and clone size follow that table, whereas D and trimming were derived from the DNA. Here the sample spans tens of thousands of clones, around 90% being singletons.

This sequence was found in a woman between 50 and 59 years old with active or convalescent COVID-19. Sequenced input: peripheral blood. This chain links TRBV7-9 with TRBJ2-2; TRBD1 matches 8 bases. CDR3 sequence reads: CASSYRDRTNTGELFF. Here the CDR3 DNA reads TGTGCCAGCAGCTATAGGGACAGGACGAACACCGGGGAGCTGTTTTTT.